The sequence of this TCR beta chain was determined in a study of vaccination effects on CD4 cells after COVID-19. In the study overall: Each participant was administered two doses of either the BNT162b2 or the mRNA-1273 vaccine. Convalescent patient samples, from two individuals, date to 16 days and one week before vaccination.

Investigators separated out CD4+ T cells once 10 days of culture had passed. The person had a PCR-confirmed SARS-CoV-2 infection during March to December 2020. Study-level findings and limits: Small numbers of convalescent patients limited the study. It also lacked early post-infection timepoints.

Clones were read by immunoSEQ multiplex PCR, and TCRdb kept only the in-frame ones, dropping some. The table has tens of thousands of clones, approximately 72% seen once. About this clone: Its antigen is unidentified.

V shed 1 base and J shed 0 bases, with 12 bases lying between them. Germline CDR1 SGHVS, CDR2 FNYEAQ. The CDR3 is 16 amino acids. The source is a human donor who had a prior SARS-CoV-2 infection. J is TRBJ1-1 and V is TRBV7-6; D is undetermined. This specimen consisted of CD4+ T cells from PBMCs cultured without peptide, obtained before COVID-19 vaccination. CDR3 bases: TGTGCCAGCAGCTTAGTTACTCCATCCATGAACACTGAAGCTTTCTTT. Translated: CASSLVTPSMNTEAFF.